A selection of T cell receptor beta chains follows, all from one sample in a study of shared clonotypes between healthy human individuals. Here immunoSEQ multiplex PCR was the method, and the copy in TCRdb shows in-frame clones only, minus some. This sample carries some 1 million clones, around 74% of them seen once, and the ten largest clones take about 1.4%. The source material was memory CD4+ T cells sorted from blood. The receptor source for this set is a young man in good health. Both conserved end residues are part of each CDR3. The D gene is left open where the match is weak. Rows give clone size only sometimes, using once, few, many, or a class for an expanded clone.

D	V	size	J	DNA	CDR3
TRBD2	TRBV9	NA	TRBJ2-1	TGTGCCAGCAGCGCTCCGGGGGGGTGGAATGAGCAGTTCTTC	CASSAPGGWNEQFF
NA	TRBV5-1	NA	TRBJ1-2	TGCGCCAGCAGCTTGGGATCGACTAATAACTATGGCTACACCTTC	CASSLGSTNNYGYTF
NA	TRBV19	NA	TRBJ2-7	TGTGCCAGACCGAAGACAGGCAAGAGCTCCTACGAGCAGTACTTC	CARPKTGKSSYEQYF
NA	TRBV6-1	NA	TRBJ2-7	TGTGCCAGCAGTGAAGCGGCAAAGGGAAAGCAGCACTTC	CASSEAAKGKQHF
NA	TRBV5-6	NA	TRBJ1-5	TGTGCCAGCAGCTCAAACAGTGGCAATCAGCCCCAGCATTTT	CASSSNSGNQPQHF
TRBD1	TRBV19	NA	TRBJ2-7	TGTGCCAGTAGATTCGCCGGGACAGGCGACTACGAGCAGTACTTC	CASRFAGTGDYEQYF
NA	TRBV10-3	few	TRBJ1-3	TGTGCCATCAGTGAAGACGGAGGAATCTCTGGAAACACCATATATTTT	CAISEDGGISGNTIYF
NA	TRBV19	once	TRBJ1-2	TGTGCCAGCGCTACCTGGACGGGGACGTCTAACTATGGCTACACCTTC	CASATWTGTSNYGYTF
TRBD2	TRBV19	NA	TRBJ2-5	TGTGCCAGTAGTCTAGCGGGCCTCTTGGAGACCCAGTACTTC	CASSLAGLLETQYF
NA	TRBV2	NA	TRBJ1-5	TGTGCCAGCAGTGGGGAGAATTTACAGCCCCAGCATTTT	CASSGENLQPQHF
TRBD2	TRBV5-6	NA	TRBJ2-3	TGTGCCAGCAGCTTAAGATTACTAGCGGGAGGTGCTCATACGCAGTATTTT	CASSLRLLAGGAHTQYF
NA	TRBV4-3	few	TRBJ1-3	TGCGCCAGCAGCCAAGACTGGCGAAACACCATATATTTT	CASSQDWRNTIYF
NA	TRBV7-9	few	TRBJ2-7	TGTGCCAGCAGCTTGGGGGGGGCCCCCAATAATCGTTTCAACGAGCAGTACTTC	CASSLGGAPNNRFNEQYF
TRBD1	TRBV19	NA	TRBJ2-7	TGTGCCAGTAGTCTAAACCCGCAGGGGGTCTACGAGCAGTACTTC	CASSLNPQGVYEQYF
NA	TRBV6-5	NA	TRBJ1-4	TGTGCCAGCAGTTACGGAAATTCTGAAAAACTGTTTTTT	CASSYGNSEKLFF
NA	TRBV6-6	NA	TRBJ2-7	TGTGCCAGCCTGGGGGGACAGTACGAGCAGTACTTC	CASLGGQYEQYF
NA	TRBV30	NA	TRBJ1-3	TGTGCCTGGAAAGGGCCTCAGGGAAATGGAAACACCATATATTTT	CAWKGPQGNGNTIYF
TRBD1	TRBV6-1	NA	TRBJ1-1	TGTGCCAGCAGTAAGACAGGGCTCGGCACTGAAGCTTTCTTT	CASSKTGLGTEAFF
TRBD1	TRBV15	NA	TRBJ2-7	TGTGCCACCAGCAGCGGGACAGTACCCTACGAGCAGTACTTC	CATSSGTVPYEQYF
NA	TRBV4-1	NA	TRBJ2-3	TGCGCCAGCAGCCAAGTTGAGGGTGGAGTCAGCACAGATACGCAGTATTTT	CASSQVEGGVSTDTQYF
TRBD1	TRBV5-6	NA	TRBJ2-6	TGTGCCAGCAGCTTGCAGGACAGGGACACCAACGTCCTGACTTTC	CASSLQDRDTNVLTF
NA	TRBV19	NA	TRBJ2-2	TGTGCCACCCATGGGGGGGCAGGGGCCCCCGGGGAGCTGTTTTTT	CATHGGAGAPGELFF
NA	TRBV5-6	NA	TRBJ1-6	TGTGCCAGCAGCTTGCGACGTACGTTTGATAATTCACCCCTCCACTTT	CASSLRRTFDNSPLHF
TRBD1	TRBV11-2	few	TRBJ1-6	TGTGCCAGCAGCCTGGGACAGAGCTTTTTGAATTCACCCCTCCACTTT	CASSLGQSFLNSPLHF
TRBD1	TRBV5-4	NA	TRBJ2-3	TGTGCCAGCAGCTTTTCGACAGGGCCTTCCACAGATACGCAGTATTTT	CASSFSTGPSTDTQYF
TRBD2	TRBV9	NA	TRBJ2-7	TGTGCCAGCAGCCCCCAGGGACTAGCGACCTACGAGCAGTACTTC	CASSPQGLATYEQYF
TRBD1	TRBV6-1	NA	TRBJ1-4	TGTGCCAGCAGCTACAGGGGGCTTGGTGAAAAACTGTTTTTT	CASSYRGLGEKLFF
NA	TRBV2	NA	TRBJ2-7	TGTGCCAGCAGCAAATCTGGACTTACCTACGAGCAGTACTTC	CASSKSGLTYEQYF
TRBD2	TRBV11-2	NA	TRBJ2-5	TGTGCCAGCAGCTTAGATACTAGCGGTTCCCAAGAGACCCAGTACTTC	CASSLDTSGSQETQYF
TRBD1	TRBV5-1	NA	TRBJ2-5	TGCGCCAGCGGAACACAGGGGGCCGAGACCCAGTACTTC	CASGTQGAETQYF
NA	TRBV5-8	NA	TRBJ1-2	TGTGCCAGCCGAATTTGGGGCGGGGACCGCGGGGGAGGCTACACCTTC	CASRIWGGDRGGGYTF
NA	TRBV25-1	NA	TRBJ1-5	TGTGCCAGCTACTATCAGCCCCAGCATTTT	CASYYQPQHF
NA	TRBV2	few	TRBJ2-7	TGTGCCAGCAGTGTGGAGAGCTCCTACGAGCAGTACTTC	CASSVESSYEQYF
NA	TRBV28	NA	TRBJ2-6	TGTGCCAGCAGCCGAGGTCGCAGCTCTGGGGCCAACGTCCTGACTTTC	CASSRGRSSGANVLTF
NA	TRBV30	once	TRBJ1-4	TGTGCCTGGTCCGCCCGGGACAAACTGTTTTTT	CAWSARDKLFF
TRBD2	TRBV11-2	few	TRBJ2-4	TGTGCCAGCAGCTCACCTCGGGAGGGAAACATTCAGTACTTC	CASSSPREGNIQYF
TRBD1	TRBV28	NA	TRBJ2-1	TGTGCCAGCAGTTTGGGGCCCGGGACAGGGGTCAATGAGCAGTTCTTC	CASSLGPGTGVNEQFF
NA	TRBV30	NA	TRBJ1-1	TGTGCCTGGAACCCTACAGGGTGGAACACTGAAGCTTTCTTT	CAWNPTGWNTEAFF
TRBD1	TRBV11-3	many	TRBJ2-2	TGTGCCAGCAGCTCCAGGACAGGGGATTACACCGGGGAGCTGTTTTTT	CASSSRTGDYTGELFF
TRBD1	TRBV4-3	NA	TRBJ2-2	TGCGCCAGCAGCCATGACACAGGGGTCACCGGGGAGCTGTTTTTT	CASSHDTGVTGELFF
NA	TRBV2	NA	TRBJ1-1	TGTGCCAGCAGTAGGGAGACTAACACTGAAGCTTTCTTT	CASSRETNTEAFF
TRBD2	TRBV6-1	NA	TRBJ2-1	TGTGCCAGCAGTGAAGGATGGAGCGGGGGGGAGCAGTTCTTC	CASSEGWSGGEQFF
NA	TRBV14	NA	TRBJ1-1	TGTGCCAGCAGCCAACAAGGACCGACTGAAGCTTTCTTT	CASSQQGPTEAFF
TRBD1	TRBV7-3	NA	TRBJ1-6	TGTGCCAGCAGCCAATCGGGGACAGCTAATTCACCCCTCCACTTT	CASSQSGTANSPLHF
TRBD2	TRBV5-1	once	TRBJ2-7	TGCGCCAGCAGCCCCTCAGGCAGCGGGGGGCCATCCTACGAGCAGTACTTC	CASSPSGSGGPSYEQYF
TRBD1	TRBV5-1	NA	TRBJ1-2	TGCGCCAGCAGTCAGACCGTACAGGGGGCCTATGGCTACACCTTC	CASSQTVQGAYGYTF
NA	TRBV11-2	once	TRBJ1-1	TGTGCCAGCAGCTTACGCACTGAAGCTTTCTTT	CASSLRTEAFF
NA	TRBV6-1	NA	TRBJ2-7	TGTGCCAGCAGGCAGGAGGCTAGCAGGTACGAGCAGTACTTC	CASRQEASRYEQYF
NA	TRBV6-6	NA	TRBJ1-1	TGTGCCAGCCAACCACTCGGGCGGGCCACTGAAGCTTTCTTT	CASQPLGRATEAFF
NA	TRBV10-3	NA	TRBJ2-1	TGTGCCATCAGTGGTGAATCCATCTCCTACAATGAGCAGTTCTTC	CAISGESISYNEQFF
NA	TRBV18	NA	TRBJ2-7	TGTGCCAGCTCACCAGGCAGGGCCTACGAGCAGTACTTC	CASSPGRAYEQYF
NA	TRBV7-8	NA	TRBJ1-1	TGTGCCAGCAGCCGTAGGATGAACACTGAAGCTTTCTTT	CASSRRMNTEAFF
NA	TRBV5-1	NA	TRBJ2-1	TGCGCCAGCAGCTTGGCTCAAAACAATGAGCAGTTCTTC	CASSLAQNNEQFF
NA	TRBV2	NA	TRBJ1-1	TGTGCCAGCAGTGAGAGCAGACACACTGAAGCTTTCTTT	CASSESRHTEAFF
TRBD1	TRBV6-1	many	TRBJ2-5	TGTGCCAGCAGTGCCCAGGGGGCTTCGAACCAAGAGACCCAGTACTTC	CASSAQGASNQETQYF
NA	TRBV2	once	TRBJ1-4	TGTGCCAGCAGGAGCGGACGGGGGCGAGGTGAAAAACTGTTTTTT	CASRSGRGRGEKLFF
TRBD1	TRBV2	NA	TRBJ1-5	TGTGCCAGCAGGGGGACAGGGGCTGGGCAGCCCCAGCATTTT	CASRGTGAGQPQHF